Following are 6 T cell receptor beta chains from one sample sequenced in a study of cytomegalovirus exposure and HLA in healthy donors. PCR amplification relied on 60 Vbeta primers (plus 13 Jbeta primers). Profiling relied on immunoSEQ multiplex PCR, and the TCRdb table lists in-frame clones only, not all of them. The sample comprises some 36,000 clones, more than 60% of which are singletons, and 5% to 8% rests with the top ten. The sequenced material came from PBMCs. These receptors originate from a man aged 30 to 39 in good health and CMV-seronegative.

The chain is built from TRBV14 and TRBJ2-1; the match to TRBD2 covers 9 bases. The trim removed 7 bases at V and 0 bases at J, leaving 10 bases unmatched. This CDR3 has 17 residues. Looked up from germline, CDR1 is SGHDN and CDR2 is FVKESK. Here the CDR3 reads CASTSGTSRSSYNEQFF. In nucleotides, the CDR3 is TGTGCCAGCACCTCCGGGACTAGCCGGAGCTCCTACAATGAGCAGTTCTTC.

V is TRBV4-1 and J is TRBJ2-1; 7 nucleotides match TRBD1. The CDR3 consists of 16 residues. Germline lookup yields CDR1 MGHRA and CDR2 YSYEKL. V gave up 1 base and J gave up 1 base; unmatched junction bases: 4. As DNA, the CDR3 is TGCGCCAGCAGCCAAGCCGGCAGGGGGTCCTACAATGAGCAGTTCTTC. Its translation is CASSQAGRGSYNEQFF.

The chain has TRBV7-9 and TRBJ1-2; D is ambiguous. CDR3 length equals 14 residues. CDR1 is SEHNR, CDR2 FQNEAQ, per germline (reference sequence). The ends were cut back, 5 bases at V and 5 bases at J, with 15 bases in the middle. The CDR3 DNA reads TGTGCCAGCAGCCCGGTCGGTTCCTCGTATGGCTACACCTTC. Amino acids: CASSPVGSSYGYTF.

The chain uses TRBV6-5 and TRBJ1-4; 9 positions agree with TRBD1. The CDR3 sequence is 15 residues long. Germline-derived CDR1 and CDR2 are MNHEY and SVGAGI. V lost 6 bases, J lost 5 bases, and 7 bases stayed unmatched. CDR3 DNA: TGTGCCAGCAGCGGACAGGGGAGATTAAATGAAAAACTGTTTTTT. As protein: CASSGQGRLNEKLFF.

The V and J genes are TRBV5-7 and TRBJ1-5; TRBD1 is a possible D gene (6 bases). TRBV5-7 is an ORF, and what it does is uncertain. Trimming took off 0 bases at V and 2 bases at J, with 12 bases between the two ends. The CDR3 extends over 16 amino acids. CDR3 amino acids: CASSLGRGGCNQPQHF. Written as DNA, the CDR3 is TGTGCCAGCAGCTTGGGTCGAGGGGGTTGCAATCAGCCCCAGCATTTT.

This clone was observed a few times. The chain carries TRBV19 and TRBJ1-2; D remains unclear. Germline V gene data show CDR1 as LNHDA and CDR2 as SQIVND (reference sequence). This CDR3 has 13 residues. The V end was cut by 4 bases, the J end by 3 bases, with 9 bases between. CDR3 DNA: TGTGCCAGTAGTACGCCCCGAGACTATGGCTACACCTTC. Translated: CASSTPRDYGYTF.